This passage covers 8 T cell receptor beta chains from one sample sequenced in a study of CD8 T cells in Susac syndrome. Reverse transcription of about 0.45 to 1 ug RNA used random hexamers. TCRdb analysed the immunoSEQ multiplex PCR reads with MiXCR anew, one entry per CDR3 protein. In the table there are tens of thousands of distinct CDR3 sequences, over 90% of which are singletons. Source material: CD4+ T cells from PBMCs. The receptors stem from a human donor with Susac syndrome.

J is TRBJ2-6 and V is TRBV24-1; perhaps TRBD1 as D (7 bases). Trimming removed 5 bases from V and 4 bases from J, with 17 bases in between. This CDR3 comprises 17 residues. Germline V gene sequence: CDR1 KGHDR, CDR2 SFDVKD. The CDR3 loop is CATSGGDSVLGANVLTF. The CDR3 DNA sequence: TGTGCCACCAGTGGCGGGGACAGTGTGCTCGGGGCCAACGTCCTGACTTTC.

The chain carries TRBV20-1 and TRBJ1-2; 7 nucleotides line up with TRBD1. Germline loops: CDR1 DFQATT, CDR2 SNEGSKA (reference sequence). V shed 6 bases, J shed 2 bases, and the junction held 12 bases outside the gene matches. This CDR3 comprises 15 residues. CDR3 nucleotide sequence: TGCAGTGCCCTAGTGATGGGGACAGACAACTATGGCTACACCTTC. As protein: CSALVMGTDNYGYTF.

This chain joins TRBV19 and TRBJ2-1; D is possibly TRBD1 (6 bases). This CDR3 is 13 amino acids long. Germline V gene sequence: CDR1 LNHDA, CDR2 SQIVND (reference sequence). Trimming cost V 10 bases and J 2 bases, with 12 bases left between them. The CDR3 DNA reads as TGTGCCACCAAGACAGGCGCCTACAATGAGCAGTTCTTC. It encodes CATKTGAYNEQFF.

In this sample, this clonotype turned up once. The CDR3 protein is CASRRTGDSYEQYF. The CDR3 region has the DNA TGTGCCAGCAGACGGACAGGGGACTCCTACGAGCAGTACTTC. The chain links TRBV12-3 or TRBV12-4 to TRBJ2-7; 9 bases fit TRBD1. The length of the CDR3 is 14 residues. V lost 6 bases to trimming and J lost 0 bases; unmatched junction nucleotides: 3.

This clonotype was detected once. The V call is TRBV29-1, the J call TRBJ2-7, with 10 bases lining up with TRBD1. Trimming cost V 6 bases and J 4 bases; bases outside gene matches: 3. Germline assignment: CDR1 SQVTM and CDR2 ANQGSEA. CDR3 length: 12 residues. CDR3 nucleotides: TGCAGCGTCGGGACAGGGGTGTACGAGCAGTACTTC. Residues: CSVGTGVYEQYF.

This rearrangement joins TRBV30 to TRBJ2-3; D is tentatively TRBD1 or TRBD2 (6 bases each). The CDR3 totals 15 residues. Germline V gives CDR1 GTSNPN, CDR2 SVGIG (reference sequence). V was trimmed by 0 bases and J by 2 bases, leaving 12 bases between them. The CDR3 coding sequence is TGTGCCTGGAGTGTACTGGGGGGCCACACAGATACGCAGTATTTT. Encoded protein: CAWSVLGGHTDTQYF.

This chain joins TRBV12-3 or TRBV12-4 and TRBJ1-2; possible D gene TRBD1, 6 bases. The CDR3 totals 14 residues. V was clipped by 7 bases and J by 6 bases, with 18 bases between them. The DNA of the CDR3 is TGTGCCAGCACCACGACAGGCCCACCAGATGGCTACACCTTC. This encodes CASTTTGPPDGYTF.

The CDR3 here is CASSEVAGRGTDTQYF. In DNA, the CDR3 is TGTGCCAGCAGTGAAGTAGCGGGGAGGGGTACAGATACGCAGTATTTT. This chain uses TRBV6-1 with TRBJ2-3; TRBD2 aligns across 8 bases. The germline CDR1 and CDR2 sequences are MNHNS and SASEGT. The CDR3 totals 16 residues. The ends lost 1 base at V and 3 bases at J; junction bases unmatched: 6.